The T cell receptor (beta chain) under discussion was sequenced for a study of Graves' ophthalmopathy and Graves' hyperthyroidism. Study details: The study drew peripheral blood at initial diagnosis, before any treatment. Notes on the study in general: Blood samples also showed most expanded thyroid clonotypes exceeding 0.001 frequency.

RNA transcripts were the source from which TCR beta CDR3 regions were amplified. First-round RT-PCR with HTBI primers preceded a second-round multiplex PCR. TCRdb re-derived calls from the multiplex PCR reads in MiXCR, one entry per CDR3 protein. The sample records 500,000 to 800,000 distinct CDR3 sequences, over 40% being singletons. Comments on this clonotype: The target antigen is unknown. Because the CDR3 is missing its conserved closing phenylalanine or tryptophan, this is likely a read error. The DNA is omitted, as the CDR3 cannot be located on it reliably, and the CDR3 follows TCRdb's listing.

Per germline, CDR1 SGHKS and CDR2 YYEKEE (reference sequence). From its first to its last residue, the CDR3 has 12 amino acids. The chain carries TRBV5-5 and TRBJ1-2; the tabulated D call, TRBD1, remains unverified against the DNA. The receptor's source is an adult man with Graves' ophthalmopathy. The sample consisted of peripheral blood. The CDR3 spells CASSPTDRDYSY.